The sample holds a few counts of the clone carrying this TCR beta chain. The antigen remains unidentified. The germline V gene encodes CDR1 SGHTA and CDR2 FQGNSA. There are 12 residues in the CDR3. Trimming took 5 bases from V and 4 from J, leaving 6 bases between them. A marrow graft followed busulfan-fludarabine conditioning, with cyclophosphamide on days +3 and +4. The data derive from a study of T cells after posttransplantation cyclophosphamide. General study findings and limits: TRB clonality was highly associated with recipient CMV seropositivity and reactivation.

Produced via immunoSEQ multiplex PCR; TCRdb's table is partial and in-frame only. The repertoire holds nearly 2,500 clones, with 85% as singletons. The chain links TRBV7-2 to TRBJ1-3; D not resolved. The sample consisted of PBMCs, taken after allogeneic stem cell transplant with posttransplant cyclophosphamide. The sequence came from a male patient aged 25-45 years who received an allogeneic stem cell transplant from a related donor, was CMV-positive, and had acute GVHD only. Certain T cells may be donor cells from the graft. CDR3 sequence reads: CASSPGGNTIYF. Written as DNA, the CDR3 is TGTGCCAGCAGCCCGGGAGGAAACACCATATATTTT.